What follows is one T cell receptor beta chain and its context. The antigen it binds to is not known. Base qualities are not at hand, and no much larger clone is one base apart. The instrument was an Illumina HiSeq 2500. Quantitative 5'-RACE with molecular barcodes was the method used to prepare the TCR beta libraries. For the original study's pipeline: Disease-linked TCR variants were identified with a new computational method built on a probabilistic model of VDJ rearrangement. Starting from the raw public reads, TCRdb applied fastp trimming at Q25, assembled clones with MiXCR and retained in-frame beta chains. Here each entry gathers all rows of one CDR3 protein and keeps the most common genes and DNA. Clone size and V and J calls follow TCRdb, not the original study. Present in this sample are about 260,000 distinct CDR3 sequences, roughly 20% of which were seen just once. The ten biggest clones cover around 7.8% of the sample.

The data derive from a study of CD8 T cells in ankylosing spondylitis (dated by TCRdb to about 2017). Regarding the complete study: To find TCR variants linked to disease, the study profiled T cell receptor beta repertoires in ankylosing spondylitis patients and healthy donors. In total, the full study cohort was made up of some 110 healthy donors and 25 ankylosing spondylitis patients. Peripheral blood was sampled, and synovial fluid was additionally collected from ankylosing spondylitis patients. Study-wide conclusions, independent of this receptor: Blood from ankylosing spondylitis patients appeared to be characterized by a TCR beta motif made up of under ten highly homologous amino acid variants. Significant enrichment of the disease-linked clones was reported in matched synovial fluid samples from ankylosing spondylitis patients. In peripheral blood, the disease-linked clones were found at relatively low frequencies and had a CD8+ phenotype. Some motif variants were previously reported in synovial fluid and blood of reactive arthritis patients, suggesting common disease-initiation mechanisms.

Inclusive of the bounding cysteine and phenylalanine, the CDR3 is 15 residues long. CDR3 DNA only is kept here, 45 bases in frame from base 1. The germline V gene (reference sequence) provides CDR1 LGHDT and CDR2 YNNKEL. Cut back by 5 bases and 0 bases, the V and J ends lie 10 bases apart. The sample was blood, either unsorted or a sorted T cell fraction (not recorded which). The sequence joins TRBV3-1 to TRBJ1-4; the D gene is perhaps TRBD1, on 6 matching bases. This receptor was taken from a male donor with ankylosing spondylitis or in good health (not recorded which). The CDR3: CASSYRTATNEKLFF. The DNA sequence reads TGTGCCAGCAGCTACAGGACAGCAACTAATGAAAAACTGTTTTTT.